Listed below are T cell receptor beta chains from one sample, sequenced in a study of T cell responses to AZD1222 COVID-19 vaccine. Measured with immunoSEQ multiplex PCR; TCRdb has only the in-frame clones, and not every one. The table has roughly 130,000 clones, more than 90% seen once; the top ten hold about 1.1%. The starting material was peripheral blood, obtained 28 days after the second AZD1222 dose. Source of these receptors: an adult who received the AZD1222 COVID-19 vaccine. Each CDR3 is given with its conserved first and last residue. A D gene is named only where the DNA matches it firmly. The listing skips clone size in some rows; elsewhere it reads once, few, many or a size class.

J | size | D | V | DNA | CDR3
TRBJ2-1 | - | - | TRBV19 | TGTGCCAGCCATTCCGGGGAAGTGAGGTGGGAACAGTTCTTC | CASHSGEVRWEQFF
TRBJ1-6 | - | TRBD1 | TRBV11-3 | TGTGCCAGCAGCTTTGGGACAGCTAATTCACCCCTCCACTTT | CASSFGTANSPLHF
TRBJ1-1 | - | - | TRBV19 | TGTGCCAGTAGTATAATCGGGGTGAACACTGAAGCTTTCTTT | CASSIIGVNTEAFF
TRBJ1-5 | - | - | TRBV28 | TGTGCCAGCACTCCACCGGTGGGCTCGAATCAGCCCCAGCATTTT | CASTPPVGSNQPQHF
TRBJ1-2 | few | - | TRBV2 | TGTGCCAGCAGTGAGTTTGGCTACACCTTC | CASSEFGYTF
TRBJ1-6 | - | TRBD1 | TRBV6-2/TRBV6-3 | TGTGCCAGCAGTTATCAGACAGGGGCCTCACCCCTCCACTTT | CASSYQTGASPLHF
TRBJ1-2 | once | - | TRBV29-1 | TGCAGCGTTGAAGATAGGGCATCTGACACCTTC | CSVEDRASDTF
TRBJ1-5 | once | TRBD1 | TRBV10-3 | TGTGCCATCAGTGAGGGCAGGGGGGATCAGCCCCAGCATTTT | CAISEGRGDQPQHF
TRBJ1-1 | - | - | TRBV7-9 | TGTGCCAGCAGCCAACAGGGTATGAACACTGAAGCTTTCTTT | CASSQQGMNTEAFF
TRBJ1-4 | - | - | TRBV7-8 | TGTGCCAGCAGCCCGGGGACGGCAAATGAAAAACTGTTTTTT | CASSPGTANEKLFF
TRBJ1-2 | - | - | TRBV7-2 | TGTGCCAGCAGCTTAGCGCCAGGCGGTTTAGGCTATGGCTACACCTTC | CASSLAPGGLGYGYTF
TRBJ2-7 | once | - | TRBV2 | TGTGCCAGCGGTGGTAGCGCCGCTACGAAGCAGTACTTC | CASGGSAATKQYF
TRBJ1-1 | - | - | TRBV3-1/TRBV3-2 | TGTGCCAGCAGCGGCTGGGGGGACACTGAAGCTTTCTTT | CASSGWGDTEAFF
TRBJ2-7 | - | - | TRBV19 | TGTGCCAGTAGTGCCCCCCAGGCCTACTCCTACGAGCAGTACTTC | CASSAPQAYSYEQYF
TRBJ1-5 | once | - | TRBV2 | TGTGCCAGCAAGGGTCCGTATAGCAATCAGCCCCAGCATTTT | CASKGPYSNQPQHF
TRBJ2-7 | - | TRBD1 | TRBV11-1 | TGTGCCAGCAGCCCGGGGGGGACAGGGGCCTACGAGCAGTACTTC | CASSPGGTGAYEQYF
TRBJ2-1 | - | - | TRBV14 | TGTGCCAGCAGCCACATGGGAGATCAGGGAGAGCAGTTCTTC | CASSHMGDQGEQFF
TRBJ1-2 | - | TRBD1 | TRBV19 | TGTGCCAGTAGTCCGGGACAGGGGATACCTCACTATGGCTACACCTTC | CASSPGQGIPHYGYTF
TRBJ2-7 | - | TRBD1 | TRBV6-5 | TGTGCCAGCAGTCCCGGGACAGTTTACGAGCAGTACTTC | CASSPGTVYEQYF
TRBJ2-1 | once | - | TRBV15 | TGTGCCACCAGCAGAGAAGGACACAATGAGCAGTTCTTC | CATSREGHNEQFF
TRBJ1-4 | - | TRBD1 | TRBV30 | TGTGCCTGGAGTGCGGACAGGGGCCCCAACGTGGATGAAAAACTGTTTTTT | CAWSADRGPNVDEKLFF
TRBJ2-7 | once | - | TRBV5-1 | TGCGCCAGCAGCTTGTCCAGTGGGGACGAGCAGTACTTC | CASSLSSGDEQYF
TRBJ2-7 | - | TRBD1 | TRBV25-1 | TGTGCCAGCAGTGAAAGGACAGGGGTAGCGGTAGGCTCCTACGAGCAGTACTTC | CASSERTGVAVGSYEQYF
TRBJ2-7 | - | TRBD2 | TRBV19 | TGTGCCAGTAGTATCATAGCGGGATTGGGGAACGAGCAGTACTTC | CASSIIAGLGNEQYF
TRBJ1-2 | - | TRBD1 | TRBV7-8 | TGTGCCAGCAGCTTAGGTCGGCAACAGGGGAACTATGGCTACACCTTC | CASSLGRQQGNYGYTF
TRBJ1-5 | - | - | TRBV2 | TGTGCCAGCAGTGAAGCGAATCGCAATCAGCCCCAGCATTTT | CASSEANRNQPQHF
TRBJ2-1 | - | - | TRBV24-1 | TGTGCCACCAGTGACCCCAGCGGTTCCTACAATGAGCAGTTCTTC | CATSDPSGSYNEQFF
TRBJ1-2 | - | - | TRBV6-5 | TGTGCCAGCAGTTACCGGGCGGCCTATGGCTACACCTTC | CASSYRAAYGYTF
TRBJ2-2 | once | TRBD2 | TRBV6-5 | TGTGCCAGCACCATCGGACTAGCAGGAGGGGAGCTGTTTTTT | CASTIGLAGGELFF
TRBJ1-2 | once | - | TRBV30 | TGTGCGAACGAGGGGGACTTCTATGGCTACACCTTC | CANEGDFYGYTF
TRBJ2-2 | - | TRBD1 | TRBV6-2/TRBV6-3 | TGTGCCAGCAGTCGAGGGACAGGGGTGCCCGGGGAGCTGTTTTTT | CASSRGTGVPGELFF
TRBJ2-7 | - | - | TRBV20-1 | TGCAGTGCTTACACTACCTACGAGCAGTACTTC | CSAYTTYEQYF
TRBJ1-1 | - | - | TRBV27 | TGTGCCAGCAGTTCATGGACGGGGGGGGACACTGAAGCTTTCTTT | CASSSWTGGDTEAFF
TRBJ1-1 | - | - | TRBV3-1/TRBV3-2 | TGTGCCAGCAGCCAGGGGGCGAGCCTTCGCGGTGAAGCTTTCTTT | CASSQGASLRGEAFF
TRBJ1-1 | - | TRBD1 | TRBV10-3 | TGTGCCATCAAAACCGGGACAGAGAACACTGAAGCTTTCTTT | CAIKTGTENTEAFF
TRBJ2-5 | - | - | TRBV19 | TGTGCCAGTAGTAGCGTAGTCCCGGAGACCCAGTACTTC | CASSSVVPETQYF
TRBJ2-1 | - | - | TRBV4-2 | TGTGCCAGCAGCCCAGGTCAGGGGGGGAATGAGCAGTTCTTC | CASSPGQGGNEQFF
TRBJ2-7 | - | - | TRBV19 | TGTGCCAGTAGTGCCCTCCCGGGAGTGGTCGAGCAGTACTTC | CASSALPGVVEQYF
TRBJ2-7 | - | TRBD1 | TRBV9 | TGTGCCAGCAGCGTGGGAGGGGGACAGGGGGCGTCCGAGCAGTACTTC | CASSVGGGQGASEQYF
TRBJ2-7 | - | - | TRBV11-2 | TGTGCCAGCAGTTTAGGATTCTACGAGCAGTACTTC | CASSLGFYEQYF
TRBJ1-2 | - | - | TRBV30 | TGTGCCTGGAGTAAGGGGGGGAGCTACACCTTC | CAWSKGGSYTF
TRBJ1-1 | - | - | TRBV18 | TGTGCCAGCTCACCGCGGACAGACTGGTCCGAAGCTTTCTTT | CASSPRTDWSEAFF
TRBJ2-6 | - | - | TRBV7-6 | TGTGCCAGCAGCTTAACCGCTCGAGTTAGCTCTGGGGCCAACGTCCTGACTTTC | CASSLTARVSSGANVLTF
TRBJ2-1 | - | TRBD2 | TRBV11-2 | TGTGCCAGCAGCTTAAGGTTCGCGGGAGCCTACAGCTCCTACAATGAGCAGTTCTTC | CASSLRFAGAYSSYNEQFF
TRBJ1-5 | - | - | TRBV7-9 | TGTGCCAGCAGCTTGGGGAAAGGGGCCCCTCAGCCCCAGCATTTT | CASSLGKGAPQPQHF
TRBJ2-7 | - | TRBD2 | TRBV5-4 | TGTGCCAGCAGCTCTATGCGGACTAGCGGGAGTTACGAGCAGTACTTC | CASSSMRTSGSYEQYF
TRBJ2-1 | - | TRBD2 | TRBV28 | TGTGCCAGCATGGGGCGGGGGGTCTCCTACAATGAGCAGTTCTTC | CASMGRGVSYNEQFF
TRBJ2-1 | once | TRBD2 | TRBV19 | TGTGCCAGTAGTCTGCGGGGGGGCACGAATGAGCAGTTCTTC | CASSLRGGTNEQFF
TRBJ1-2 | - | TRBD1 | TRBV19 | TGTGCCAGTAGTATATCTGGACAGGGGGCGGCACGCGGCTACACCTTC | CASSISGQGAARGYTF
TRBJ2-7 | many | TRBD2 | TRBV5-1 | TGCGCCAGCAGCTTCGGGACTACCTACTACGAGCAGTACTTC | CASSFGTTYYEQYF
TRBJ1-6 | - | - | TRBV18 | TGTGCCAGCTCACCAGAACCAGCCTTAGAATATAATTCACCCCTCCACTTT | CASSPEPALEYNSPLHF
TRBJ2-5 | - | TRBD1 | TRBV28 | TGTGCCAGCAGCCCACAGGGGGGAAAGACCCAGTACTTC | CASSPQGGKTQYF